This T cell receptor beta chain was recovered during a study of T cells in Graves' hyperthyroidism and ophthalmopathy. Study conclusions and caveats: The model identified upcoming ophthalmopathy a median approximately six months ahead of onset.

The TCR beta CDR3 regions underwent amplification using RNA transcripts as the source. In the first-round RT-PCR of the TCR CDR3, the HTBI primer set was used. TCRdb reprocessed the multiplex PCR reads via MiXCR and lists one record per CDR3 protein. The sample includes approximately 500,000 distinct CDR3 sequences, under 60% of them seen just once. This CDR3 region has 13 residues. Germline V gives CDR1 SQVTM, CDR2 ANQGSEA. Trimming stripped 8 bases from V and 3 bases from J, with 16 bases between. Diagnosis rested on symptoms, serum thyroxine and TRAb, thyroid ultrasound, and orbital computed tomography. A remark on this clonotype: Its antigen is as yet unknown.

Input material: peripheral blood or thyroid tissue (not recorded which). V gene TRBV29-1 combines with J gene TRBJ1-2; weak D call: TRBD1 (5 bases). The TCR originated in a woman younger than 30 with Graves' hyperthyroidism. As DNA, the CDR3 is TGCAGCCCCTTCAGGGCTAACGACTATGGCTACACCTTC. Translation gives CSPFRANDYGYTF.